A single sample is the source of the 28 T cell receptor beta chains below, sequenced in a study of T cell changes during pregnancy in multiple sclerosis. Data came from immunoSEQ multiplex PCR; TCRdb stores just in-frame clones and leaves some out. The data contain 100,000 to 150,000 clones, approximately 93% of them singletons. This specimen consisted of peripheral blood, obtained before pregnancy. The receptors come from a female donor with multiple sclerosis, enrolled in a pregnancy study.

The rearrangement uses TRBV30 and TRBJ2-5; D is possibly TRBD2 (6 bases). The V end was cut by 8 bases, the J end by 5 bases, with 21 bases between. CDR1 is GTSNPN and CDR2 is SVGIG in the germline V gene (reference sequence). The CDR3 sequence is 14 residues long. The CDR3 DNA is TGTGCCGGGACCCAAAGCCTTGGGGGGGAGACCCAGTACTTC. This codes for CAGTQSLGGETQYF.

The chain employs TRBV30 and TRBJ1-1, with D unclear. In germline, CDR1 is GTSNPN, CDR2 SVGIG (reference sequence). CDR3 length: 11 residues. Trimming took off 3 bases at V and 7 bases at J, with 9 bases between the two ends. The CDR3 reads CAWSGANEAFF. DNA of the CDR3: TGTGCCTGGAGCGGTGCCAATGAAGCTTTCTTT.

V and J are TRBV7-9 and TRBJ1-6, with 8 bases aligning to TRBD1. Per germline, CDR1 SEHNR and CDR2 FQNEAQ (reference sequence). With V trimmed by 3 bases and J by 9 bases, 7 bases remained unmatched. The CDR3 has 15 amino acids. The CDR3 coding sequence is TGTGCCAGCAGCTTTTGGACAGGGCTTATTTCACCCCTCCACTTT. This codes for CASSFWTGLISPLHF. Variable domain in full (rest from reference TRBV7-9 and TRBJ1-6): DTGVSQNPRHKITKRGQNVTFRCDPISEHNRLYWYRQTLGQGPEFLTYFQNEAQLEKSRLLSDRFSAERPKGSFSTLEIQRTEQGDSAMYLCASSFWTGLISPLHFGNGTRLTVT.

The gene calls are TRBV10-3 and TRBJ2-5; D might be TRBD1 (7 bases). Trimming left V 6 bases short and J 3 bases short, with 17 bases between. This CDR3 has 15 amino acids. Germline assignment: CDR1 ENHRY and CDR2 SYGVKD. CDR3 in DNA: TGTGCCATCAGGGAGGCAGGGGGGATAAAAGAGACCCAGTACTTC. Translation: CAIREAGGIKETQYF.

V is TRBV5-1 and J is TRBJ1-2, with 7 positions matching TRBD1. The CDR3 is 15 residues long. Looked up from germline, CDR1 is SGHRS and CDR2 is YFSETQ. Trimming took 5 bases from V and 0 from J; bases not matched to a gene: 7. The CDR3 DNA sequence: TGCGCCAGCAGGATAGGGGACAGTACTAACTATGGCTACACCTTC. Protein: CASRIGDSTNYGYTF.

The rearrangement joins TRBV7-2 to TRBJ2-5; tentatively, D is TRBD2 (6 bases). Looked up from germline, CDR1 is SGHTA and CDR2 is FQGNSA. V lost 2 bases to trimming and J lost 4 bases, with 14 bases between them. The CDR3 runs to 15 residues. The CDR3 spells CASSLSGGGVETQYF. The CDR3 bases are TGTGCCAGCAGCTTAAGTGGTGGAGGGGTAGAGACCCAGTACTTC.

The rearrangement joins TRBV10-3 to TRBJ1-1; the match to TRBD1 covers 8 bases. Germline V gene data show CDR1 as ENHRY and CDR2 as SYGVKD. The V segment lost 6 bases and the J segment 5 bases; nucleotides outside the gene matches: 8. The CDR3 has 14 residues. The CDR3, as DNA: TGTGCCATCAGGAGACAGGGACAGGTTACTGAAGCTTTCTTT. This translates into CAIRRQGQVTEAFF.

The chain combines TRBV27 with TRBJ1-2; D is perhaps TRBD1 (6 bases). V lost 1 base to trimming and J lost 4 bases, with 10 bases between them. The CDR3 loop spans 14 amino acids. CDR1 is MNHEY and CDR2 is SMNVEV in the germline V gene (reference sequence). CDR3 loop: CASSLWGGLYGYTF. Written as DNA, the CDR3 is TGTGCCAGCAGTTTATGGGGGGGGCTCTATGGCTACACCTTC.

This chain links TRBV2 with TRBJ2-5; TRBD1 is a possible D gene (6 bases). V lost 7 bases, J lost 2 bases, and 17 bases lay in between. Looked up from germline, CDR1 is SNHLY and CDR2 is FYNNEI. The CDR3 sequence is 15 residues long. The CDR3 DNA reads TGTGCCAGCACCATAGGGCGGACAGCACAAGAGACCCAGTACTTC. As protein: CASTIGRTAQETQYF. The whole variable domain, filled in from reference TRBV2 and TRBJ2-5, reads EPEVTQTPSHQVTQMGQEVILRCVPISNHLYFYWYRQILGQKVEFLVSFYNNEISEKSEIFDDQFSVERPDGSNFTLKIRSTKLEDSAMYFCASTIGRTAQETQYFGPGTRLLVL.

The rearrangement links TRBV18 to TRBJ2-2, with D hard to call. CDR1 and CDR2 (germline): KGHSH, LQKENI. CDR3 size: 14 residues. Trimming cost V 1 base and J 7 bases, with 10 bases left between them. The CDR3 region is CASSPLELNGELFF. The CDR3 DNA sequence: TGTGCCAGCTCACCACTTGAGTTGAACGGGGAGCTGTTTTTT.

The V and J genes are TRBV19 and TRBJ2-1; weak D call: TRBD2 (6 bases). Trimming took off 5 bases at V and 0 bases at J, with 14 bases between the two ends. There are 16 residues in the CDR3. Germline CDR1 and CDR2: LNHDA and SQIVND (reference sequence). CDR3 sequence reads: CASSPRSGRSYNEQFF. The CDR3 DNA sequence: TGTGCCAGTAGTCCCCGTAGCGGACGCTCCTACAATGAGCAGTTCTTC.

The J gene is TRBJ2-1, the V gene TRBV5-6, with TRBD1 matching 8 bases. The V gene's germline CDR1 is SGHDT and CDR2 YYEEEE. The length of the CDR3 is 16 residues. The V gene end was trimmed by 2 bases and the J gene end by 6 bases; junction bases not matched to a gene: 10. CDR3 amino acids: CASSFGQGRVRNEQFF. The DNA of the CDR3 is TGTGCCAGCAGCTTTGGACAGGGAAGAGTGCGCAATGAGCAGTTCTTC.

The table lists this clone with a few counts. The chain uses TRBV5-4 and TRBJ2-7; a weak D match, TRBD2 (6 bases). The V end lost 4 bases, the J end lost 0 bases, and 14 bases lay between the germline ends. This CDR3 has 15 residues. The germline V gene encodes CDR1 SGHNT and CDR2 YYREEE (reference sequence). The CDR3 sequence is CASSRAGPGSYEQYF. The CDR3 DNA reads as TGTGCCAGCAGCCGAGCGGGCCCTGGCTCCTACGAGCAGTACTTC.

The J gene is TRBJ2-5, the V gene TRBV28; D is possibly TRBD2 (6 bases). Looked up from germline, CDR1 is MDHEN and CDR2 is SYDVKM. Trimming took 2 bases from V and 7 from J, leaving 23 bases between them. The CDR3 is 17 residues long. For the CDR3, the DNA is TGTGCCAGCAGTTTAGGAAAGGGCGCGGGGATGCTAGGGACCCAGTACTTC. Encoded protein: CASSLGKGAGMLGTQYF. The full variable domain, in which reference TRBV28 and TRBJ2-5 provide the parts outside the CDR3, is DVKVTQSSRYLVKRTGEKVFLECVQDMDHENMFWYRQDPGLGLRLIYFSYDVKMKEKGDIPEGYSVSREKKERFSLILESASTNQTSMYLCASSLGKGAGMLGTQYFGPGTRLLVL.

This clone is a singleton in its sample. The chain joins TRBV7-2 to TRBJ2-1; tentatively, D is TRBD2 (6 bases). Germline V gene sequence: CDR1 SGHTA, CDR2 FQGNSA. The CDR3 consists of 14 residues. Trimming stripped 0 bases from V and 4 bases from J, with 7 bases between. CDR3 in DNA: TGTGCCAGCAGCTTAGCGGGGGGTTACAATGAGCAGTTCTTC. Translation gives CASSLAGGYNEQFF.

This chain uses TRBV28 with TRBJ1-5; the match to TRBD1 covers 10 bases. Losses at the gene ends were 6 bases for V and 2 bases for J; bases not matched to a gene: 4. The germline V gene encodes CDR1 MDHEN and CDR2 SYDVKM. The CDR3 is made up of 15 amino acids. The CDR3 is CASSGTGEGNQPQHF. Here the CDR3 DNA reads TGTGCCAGCAGCGGGACAGGGGAAGGCAATCAGCCCCAGCATTTT. Looking up the rest from reference TRBV28 and TRBJ1-5 gives the full variable domain: DVKVTQSSRYLVKRTGEKVFLECVQDMDHENMFWYRQDPGLGLRLIYFSYDVKMKEKGDIPEGYSVSREKKERFSLILESASTNQTSMYLCASSGTGEGNQPQHFGDGTRLSIL.

The chain joins TRBV5-6 to TRBJ2-4; TRBD1 matches 8 bases. V lost 4 bases and J lost 0; bases outside the gene matches: 6. The V gene's germline CDR1 is SGHDT and CDR2 YYEEEE. The CDR3 is 16 amino acids. The CDR3 reads CASSLTGGLAKNIQYF. The CDR3 DNA sequence: TGTGCCAGCAGCCTCACAGGGGGGTTAGCCAAAAACATTCAGTACTTC.

The V and J genes are TRBV5-4 and TRBJ2-7, with a possible D match to TRBD2 (5 bases). Germline values: CDR1 SGHNT, CDR2 YYREEE (reference sequence). The CDR3 contains 12 residues. Trimming took 5 bases from V and 5 from J, leaving 11 bases between them. The CDR3 sequence: CASSSGSNEQYF. The CDR3 nucleotides are TGTGCCAGCAGTTCGGGGTCAAACGAGCAGTACTTC.

This chain joins TRBV18 and TRBJ2-1; possibly TRBD2 for D (7 bases). With 0 bases removed from V and 8 bases from J, the gap between germline ends came to 8 bases. Germline assignment: CDR1 KGHSH and CDR2 LQKENI. This CDR3 spans 13 amino acids. The CDR3 protein is CASSPPGGDEQFF. DNA for the CDR3: TGTGCCAGCTCACCACCAGGGGGGGATGAGCAGTTCTTC.

This chain joins TRBV19 and TRBJ1-1; 9 nucleotides line up with TRBD1. Germline V gene lookup returns CDR1 LNHDA and CDR2 SQIVND (reference sequence). The junction had 3 bases not matched to a gene; V was cut back by 5 bases and J by 5 bases. This CDR3 spans 13 amino acids. Written as DNA, the CDR3 is TGTGCCAGTAGTCTACAGGGGGCAACTGAAGCTTTCTTT. Translated: CASSLQGATEAFF.

CDR3 sequence reads: CASSSGREGFF. The CDR3 region has the DNA TGTGCCAGCAGTTCCGGGAGGGAGGGGTTCTTC. J is TRBJ2-1 and V is TRBV27, with 8 bases aligning to TRBD2. Unmatched junction bases numbered 5, after V lost 4 bases and J lost 15 bases. CDR3 length: 11 residues. The germline gives CDR1 MNHEY, CDR2 SMNVEV (reference sequence).

The V call is TRBV5-8, the J call TRBJ2-3; no firm D call. Germline V CDR1 and CDR2: SGHTS, YDEGEE. V gave up 3 bases and J gave up 4 bases, with 27 bases separating them. The CDR3 totals 19 residues. The CDR3 DNA reads TGTGCCAGCAGCTCCCCCGGTCGCAGAGGCAGCAAAGCAGCAGATACGCAGTATTTT. Its protein is CASSSPGRRGSKAADTQYF.

This sequence joins TRBV5-1 and TRBJ1-2, with D uncertain. V gave up 7 bases and J gave up 6 bases, with 16 bases separating them. Germline V gives CDR1 SGHRS, CDR2 YFSETQ. CDR3 length: 13 amino acids. The CDR3 DNA reads as TGCGCCAGCGGTCAAAGTGGGGAGAATGGCTACACCTTC. Its translation is CASGQSGENGYTF.

This clone was seen a single time. CDR3 residues: CASKFDRGSTDEQFF. Here the CDR3 DNA reads TGTGCCAGCAAGTTCGATAGGGGGAGTACTGATGAGCAGTTCTTC. The chain combines TRBV2 with TRBJ2-1; tentative D call: TRBD1 (6 bases). Germline CDR1 reads SNHLY; CDR2 reads FYNNEI. Trimming removed 7 bases at V and 8 bases at J, with 21 bases between. This CDR3 spans 15 amino acids.

The chain combines TRBV10-2 with TRBJ1-1; perhaps TRBD1 as D (6 bases). This CDR3 region has 12 residues. CDR1 WSHSY and CDR2 SAAADI come from the germline V gene. V was shortened by 7 bases and J by 6 bases, with 12 bases between the two germline ends. The DNA for the CDR3 is TGCGCCAGCAACCCACAGGGCTCTGAAGCTTTCTTT. This gives the protein CASNPQGSEAFF.

A word on this clone: Compared with germline, one end of the junction differs, possibly owing to a read error. The chain uses TRBV5-6 and TRBJ1-3, with D possibly matching TRBD1 (5 bases). The V gene's germline CDR1 is SGHDT and CDR2 YYEEEE. This CDR3 has 15 residues. The CDR3 DNA is TGTGCCGGCAGCTTGGGGCGGTATTCTGGAAACACCATATATTTT. Protein sequence: CAGSLGRYSGNTIYF.

The J gene is TRBJ2-3, the V gene TRBV9; TRBD2 matches at 10 bases. This CDR3 is built from 16 residues. V shed 4 bases and J 3 bases; nucleotides not matched to a gene: 8. Germline loops: CDR1 SGDLS, CDR2 YYNGEE. The CDR3 region has the DNA TGTGCCAGCAGCCCCAGCGAGACTAGCGGGACAGATACGCAGTATTTT. Encoded protein: CASSPSETSGTDTQYF.

The chain is built from TRBV9 and TRBJ2-1, with 8 bases fitting TRBD2. The CDR3 has 16 amino acids. CDR1 and CDR2 (germline): SGDLS, YYNGEE. After removal of 0 bases from V and 7 bases from J, the junction contained 9 bases not matched to a gene. CDR3 sequence (DNA): TGTGCCAGCAGCGTAGATTCGGGGGGGGCCGGAAATGAGCAGTTCTTC. Translating gives CASSVDSGGAGNEQFF.